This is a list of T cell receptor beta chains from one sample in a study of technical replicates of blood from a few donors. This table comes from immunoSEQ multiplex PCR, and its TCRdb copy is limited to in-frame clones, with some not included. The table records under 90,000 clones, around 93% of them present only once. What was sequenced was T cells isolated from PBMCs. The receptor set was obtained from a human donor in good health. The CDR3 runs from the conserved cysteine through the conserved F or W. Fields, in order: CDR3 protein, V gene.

cdr3_aa: CASSQDAGYEQYF; v_call: TRBV4-1
cdr3_aa: CASSQSSSYNEQFF; v_call: TRBV5-1
cdr3_aa: CASSRTNTGELFF; v_call: TRBV7-6
cdr3_aa: CASSFRTGGHNSPLHF; v_call: TRBV4-1
cdr3_aa: CAIRAGGTEAFF; v_call: TRBV2
cdr3_aa: CASSKQGIEEKLFF; v_call: TRBV28
cdr3_aa: CASRDRVRDTEAFF; v_call: TRBV2
cdr3_aa: CASVSLVVSYEQYF; v_call: TRBV10-2
cdr3_aa: CASSDKNRREKLFF; v_call: TRBV6-6
cdr3_aa: CASSGPGKGGELFF; v_call: TRBV10-1
cdr3_aa: CASSSYRGQPQHF; v_call: TRBV28
cdr3_aa: CSVEDRDRARVAKNIQYF; v_call: TRBV29-1
cdr3_aa: CSVGSTATEQYF; v_call: TRBV29-1
cdr3_aa: CATGTSFDTEAFF; v_call: TRBV10-3
cdr3_aa: CASSISGGKTQYF; v_call: TRBV6-6
cdr3_aa: CASSEQGGKNEQFF; v_call: TRBV2
cdr3_aa: CASSLGLTNEKLFF; v_call: TRBV5-1
cdr3_aa: CASSMRAGGSEKLFF; v_call: TRBV19
cdr3_aa: CASSEARGLGTEAFF; v_call: TRBV10-2
cdr3_aa: CASSLRGSGANVLTF; v_call: TRBV27
cdr3_aa: CATAGQGSYNEQFF; v_call: TRBV5-1
cdr3_aa: CASSLTYRDSGNTIYF; v_call: TRBV7-2
cdr3_aa: CASSYRQSNSPLHF; v_call: TRBV6-5
cdr3_aa: CASRLGASGDQETQYF; v_call: TRBV2
cdr3_aa: CASSEVIRTGIYGYTF; v_call: TRBV6-1
cdr3_aa: CASGLWGQGEVEQYF; v_call: TRBV12-5
cdr3_aa: CASSSSWATHYNEQFF; v_call: TRBV7-9
cdr3_aa: CASSVRGRDEQYF; v_call: TRBV21-1
cdr3_aa: CASSLNVAGAYEQYF; v_call: TRBV5-1
cdr3_aa: CASSRGLAGGPGTGELFF; v_call: TRBV11-3
cdr3_aa: CASTNRLEGYTF; v_call: TRBV2
cdr3_aa: CASSLGAGTVVGYTF; v_call: TRBV5-6
cdr3_aa: CASSRKSGGPEKPYNEQFF; v_call: TRBV5-6
cdr3_aa: CASRGAGNTIYF; v_call: TRBV27
cdr3_aa: CAISVAPPTGDHYGYTF; v_call: TRBV10-3
cdr3_aa: CASSDGSISYEQYF; v_call: TRBV2
cdr3_aa: CASSSTGDEQYF; v_call: TRBV7-6
cdr3_aa: CSARLRLQFF; v_call: TRBV20-1
cdr3_aa: CASSVVGTGDYGYTF; v_call: TRBV9
cdr3_aa: CASSQEQESNYGYTF; v_call: TRBV4-1
cdr3_aa: CAWDTGGTDTQYF; v_call: TRBV30
cdr3_aa: CATSLERYRAYNEQFF; v_call: TRBV15
cdr3_aa: CASSRDRLYGYTF; v_call: TRBV14
cdr3_aa: CASRTGPYGYTF; v_call: TRBV27
cdr3_aa: CASSYSASGATDTQYF; v_call: TRBV6-5
cdr3_aa: CATSRDFEGNYGYTF; v_call: TRBV15
cdr3_aa: CASSLQGLSYEQYF; v_call: TRBV28
cdr3_aa: CASMSSSSGANVLTF; v_call: TRBV6-1
cdr3_aa: CASSSTYNEQFF; v_call: TRBV7-9
cdr3_aa: CASSATAGGNTGELFF; v_call: TRBV9
cdr3_aa: CASSLTGTLYNEQFF; v_call: TRBV28
cdr3_aa: CASSQTGAYGYTF; v_call: TRBV4-1
cdr3_aa: CASSNWATDFCSPLHF; v_call: TRBV9
cdr3_aa: CARQTGGVTNEKLFF; v_call: TRBV25-1
cdr3_aa: CASSPQDRAETDTQYF; v_call: TRBV5-4
cdr3_aa: CASSYLGSGPYNEQFF; v_call: TRBV6-5
cdr3_aa: CASSIFGTDRYEQYF; v_call: TRBV19
cdr3_aa: CASSLAGHYNEQFF; v_call: TRBV6-5
cdr3_aa: CASSPSVIASNQPQHF; v_call: TRBV18